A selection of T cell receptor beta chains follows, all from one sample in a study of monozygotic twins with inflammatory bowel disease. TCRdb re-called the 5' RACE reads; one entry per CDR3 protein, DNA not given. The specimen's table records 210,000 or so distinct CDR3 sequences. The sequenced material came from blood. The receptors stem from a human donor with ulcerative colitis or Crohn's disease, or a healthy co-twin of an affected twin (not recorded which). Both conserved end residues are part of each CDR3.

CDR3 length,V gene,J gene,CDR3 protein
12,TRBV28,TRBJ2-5,CASSLPSGPPYF
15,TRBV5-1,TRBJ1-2,CASSLGAGGNYGYTF
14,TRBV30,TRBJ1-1,CAWSGRERYTEAFF
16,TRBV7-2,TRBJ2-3,CASSILAGLRGDTQYF
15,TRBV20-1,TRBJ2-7,CSAITSDWTLDEQYF
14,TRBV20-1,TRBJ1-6,CSASQGHYNSPLHF
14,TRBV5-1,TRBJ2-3,CASSRTSGPDTQYF
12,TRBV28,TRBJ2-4,CASSLSLGIQYF
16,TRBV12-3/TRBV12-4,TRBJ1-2,CASSFPQGVANYGYTF
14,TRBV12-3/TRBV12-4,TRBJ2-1,CASSLELAGREQFF
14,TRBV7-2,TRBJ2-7,CASSLIGGGWEQYF
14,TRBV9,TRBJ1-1,CASSVDTGSTEAFF
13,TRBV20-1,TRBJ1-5,CSARRGSNQPQHF
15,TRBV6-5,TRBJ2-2,CASSLTDTQTGELFF
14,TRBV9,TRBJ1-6,CASSQQGYNSPLHF
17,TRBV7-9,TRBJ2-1,CASSSGSEGHPYNEQFF
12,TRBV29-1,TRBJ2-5,CSVVRGVETQYF
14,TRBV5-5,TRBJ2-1,CASSSGTTYNEQFF
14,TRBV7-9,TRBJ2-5,CASSPHRDQETQYF
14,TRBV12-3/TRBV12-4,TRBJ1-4,CASSLFSTNEKLFF
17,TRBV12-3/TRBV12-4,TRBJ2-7,CASSRGLAGGSIYEQYF
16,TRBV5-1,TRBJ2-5,CASSLEPGGGMETQYF
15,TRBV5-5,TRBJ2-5,CASSFGPGLPETQYF
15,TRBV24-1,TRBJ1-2,CATSDPSTANYGYTF
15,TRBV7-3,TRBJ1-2,CASSLGGQSNYGYTF
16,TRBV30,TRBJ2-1,CAWSVGGGTLYNEQFF
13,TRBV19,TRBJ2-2,CASTRWGTGELFF
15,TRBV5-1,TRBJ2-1,CASSLEGAFMDEQFF
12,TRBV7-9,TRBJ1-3,CASSSTSRDVYF
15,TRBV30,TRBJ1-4,CAWSPPGALYEKLFF
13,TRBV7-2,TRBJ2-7,CASIAGGGYEQYF